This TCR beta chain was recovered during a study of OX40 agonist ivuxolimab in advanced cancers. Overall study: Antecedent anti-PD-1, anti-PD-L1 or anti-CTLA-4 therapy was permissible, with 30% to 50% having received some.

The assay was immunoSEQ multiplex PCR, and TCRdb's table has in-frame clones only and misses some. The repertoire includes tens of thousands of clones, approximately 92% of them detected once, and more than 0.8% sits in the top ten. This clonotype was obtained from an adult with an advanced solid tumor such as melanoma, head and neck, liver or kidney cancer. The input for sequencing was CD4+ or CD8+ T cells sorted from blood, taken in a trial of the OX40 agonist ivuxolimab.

CDR3 loop: CASSSTGGGGANVLTF. The CDR3 DNA reads TGTGCCAGCAGTTCAACAGGGGGAGGTGGGGCCAACGTCCTGACTTTC. The chain couples TRBV28 to TRBJ2-6, with 8 bases fitting TRBD1. This CDR3 spans 16 amino acids. The V gene's germline CDR1 is MDHEN and CDR2 SYDVKM. V trimming: 4 bases; J trimming: 3 bases; junction bases outside the gene matches: 5.